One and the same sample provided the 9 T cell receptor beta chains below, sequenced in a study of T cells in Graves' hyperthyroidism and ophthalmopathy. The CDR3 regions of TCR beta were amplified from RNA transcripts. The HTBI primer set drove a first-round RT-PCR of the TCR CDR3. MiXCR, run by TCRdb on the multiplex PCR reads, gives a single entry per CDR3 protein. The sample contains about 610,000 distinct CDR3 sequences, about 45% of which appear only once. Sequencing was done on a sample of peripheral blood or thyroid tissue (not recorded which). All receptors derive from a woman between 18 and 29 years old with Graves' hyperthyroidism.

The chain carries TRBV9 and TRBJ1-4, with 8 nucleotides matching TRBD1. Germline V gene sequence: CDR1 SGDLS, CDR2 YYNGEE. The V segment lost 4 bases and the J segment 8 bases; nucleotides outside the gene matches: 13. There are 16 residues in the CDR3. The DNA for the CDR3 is TGTGCCAGCAGCCCCCGGACAGGGACGAGCTCAGAAAAACTGTTTTTT. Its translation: CASSPRTGTSSEKLFF.

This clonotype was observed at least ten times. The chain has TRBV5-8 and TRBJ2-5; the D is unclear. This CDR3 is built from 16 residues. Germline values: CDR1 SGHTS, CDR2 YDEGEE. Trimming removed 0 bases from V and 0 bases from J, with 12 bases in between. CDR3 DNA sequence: TGTGCCAGCAGCTTGGGCAGGACGGCTTACCAAGAGACCCAGTACTTC. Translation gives CASSLGRTAYQETQYF.

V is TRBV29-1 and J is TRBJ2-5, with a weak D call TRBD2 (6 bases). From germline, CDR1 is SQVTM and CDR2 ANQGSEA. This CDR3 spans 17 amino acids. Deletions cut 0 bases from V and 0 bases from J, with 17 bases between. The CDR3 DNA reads TGCAGCGTTGAAGATCTAATGCGGGGACCCTACCAAGAGACCCAGTACTTC. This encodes CSVEDLMRGPYQETQYF.

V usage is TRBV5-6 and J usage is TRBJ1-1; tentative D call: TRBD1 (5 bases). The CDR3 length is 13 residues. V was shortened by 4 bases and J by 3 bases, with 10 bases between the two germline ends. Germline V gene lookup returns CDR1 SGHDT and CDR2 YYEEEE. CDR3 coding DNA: TGTGCCAGCAGCCCCGAGGGGTACACTGAAGCTTTCTTT. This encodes CASSPEGYTEAFF.

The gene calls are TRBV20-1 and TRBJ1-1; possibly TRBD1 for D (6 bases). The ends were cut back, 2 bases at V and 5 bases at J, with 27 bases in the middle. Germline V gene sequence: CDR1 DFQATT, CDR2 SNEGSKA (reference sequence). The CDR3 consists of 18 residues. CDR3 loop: CSARTSGGNTGGRTEAFF. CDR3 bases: TGCAGTGCTAGAACTAGCGGGGGCAACACCGGGGGTCGAACTGAAGCTTTCTTT.

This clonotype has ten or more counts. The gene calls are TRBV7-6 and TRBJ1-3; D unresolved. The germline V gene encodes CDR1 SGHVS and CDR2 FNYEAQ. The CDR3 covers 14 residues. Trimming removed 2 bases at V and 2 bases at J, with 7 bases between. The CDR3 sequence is CASSLMNTGNTIYF. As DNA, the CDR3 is TGTGCCAGCAGCTTAATGAATACTGGAAACACCATATATTTT.

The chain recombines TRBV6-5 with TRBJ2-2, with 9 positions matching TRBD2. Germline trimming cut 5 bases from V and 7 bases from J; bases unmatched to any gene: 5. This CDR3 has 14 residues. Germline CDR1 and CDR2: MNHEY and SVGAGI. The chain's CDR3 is CASSTGTSNGELFF. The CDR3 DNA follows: TGTGCCAGCAGTACCGGGACTAGCAACGGGGAGCTGTTTTTT.

The CDR3 coding sequence is TGTGCCATCAGGGAGACTATCTCTGGGGCCAACGTCCTGACTTTC. It encodes CAIRETISGANVLTF. V and J are TRBV10-3 and TRBJ2-6; D may be TRBD2 (5 bases). Trimming shortened V by 6 bases and J by 0 bases, and 9 bases separated the two germline ends. The germline V gene encodes CDR1 ENHRY and CDR2 SYGVKD. The CDR3 runs 15 residues.

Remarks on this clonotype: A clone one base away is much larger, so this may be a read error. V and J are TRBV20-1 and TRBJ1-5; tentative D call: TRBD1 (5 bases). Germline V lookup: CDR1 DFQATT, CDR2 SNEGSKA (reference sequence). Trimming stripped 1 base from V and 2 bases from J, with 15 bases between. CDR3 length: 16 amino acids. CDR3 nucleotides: TGCAGTGCTAGAGTGGGGGGTCTCCTTGGCAATCAGCCCCAGCATTTT. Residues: CSARVGGLLGNQPQHF.